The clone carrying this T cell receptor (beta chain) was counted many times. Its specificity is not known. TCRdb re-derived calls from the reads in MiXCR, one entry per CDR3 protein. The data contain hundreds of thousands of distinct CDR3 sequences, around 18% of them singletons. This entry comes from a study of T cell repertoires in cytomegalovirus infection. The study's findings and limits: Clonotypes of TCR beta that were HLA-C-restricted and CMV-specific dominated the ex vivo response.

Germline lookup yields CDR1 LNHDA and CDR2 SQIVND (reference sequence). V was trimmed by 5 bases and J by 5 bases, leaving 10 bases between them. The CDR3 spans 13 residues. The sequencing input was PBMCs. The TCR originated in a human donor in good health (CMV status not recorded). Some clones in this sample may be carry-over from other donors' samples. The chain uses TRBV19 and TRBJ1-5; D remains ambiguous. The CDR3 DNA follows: TGTGCCAGTAGTGATGTGGCCCATCAGCCCCAGCATTTT. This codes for CASSDVAHQPQHF.